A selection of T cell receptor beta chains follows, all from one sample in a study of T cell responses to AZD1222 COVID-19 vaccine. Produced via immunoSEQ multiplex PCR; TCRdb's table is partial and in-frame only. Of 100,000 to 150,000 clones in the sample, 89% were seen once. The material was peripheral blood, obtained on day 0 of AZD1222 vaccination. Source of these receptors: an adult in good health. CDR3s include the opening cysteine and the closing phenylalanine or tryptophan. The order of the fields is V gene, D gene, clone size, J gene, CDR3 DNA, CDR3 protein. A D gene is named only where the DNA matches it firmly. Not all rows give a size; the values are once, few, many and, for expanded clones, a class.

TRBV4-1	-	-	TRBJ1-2	TGCGCCAGCAGCCAAGATTGGATCTATGGCTACACCTTC	CASSQDWIYGYTF
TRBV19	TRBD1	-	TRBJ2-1	TGTGCCAGTACGACAGGGGTTTTAGCTGAGCAGTTCTTC	CASTTGVLAEQFF
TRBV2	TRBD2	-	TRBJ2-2	TGTGCCAGCAGTCGGCGGGAGGCTAACACCGGGGAGCTGTTTTTT	CASSRREANTGELFF
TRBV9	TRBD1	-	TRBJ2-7	TGTGCCAGCAGCGTATCTGCAGGACAGGGACCCTACGAGCAGTACTTC	CASSVSAGQGPYEQYF
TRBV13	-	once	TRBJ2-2	TGTGCCAGCAGCTACTACTACGATCGGTCCGGGGAGCTGTTTTTT	CASSYYYDRSGELFF
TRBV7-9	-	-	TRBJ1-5	TGTGCCAGCAGCTTAGCCCAGGACAGCAATCAGCCCCAGCATTTT	CASSLAQDSNQPQHF
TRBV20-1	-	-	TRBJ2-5	TGCAGTGCTAGTGATGTAGAGACCCAGTACTTC	CSASDVETQYF
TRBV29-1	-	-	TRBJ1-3	TGCAGCGGAGTCTCAGGGGACTCTGGAAACACCATATATTTT	CSGVSGDSGNTIYF
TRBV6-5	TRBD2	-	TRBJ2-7	TGTGCCAGCAGTTACTCTCTAGGCGGGAGCTCCTACGAGCAGTACTTC	CASSYSLGGSSYEQYF
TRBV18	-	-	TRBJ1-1	TGTGCCAGCTCCCCCCGGGGCAACACTGAAGCTTTCTTT	CASSPRGNTEAFF
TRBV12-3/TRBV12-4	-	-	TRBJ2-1	TGTGCCAGCTCTTTAAGGGAAAATGAGCAGTTCTTC	CASSLRENEQFF
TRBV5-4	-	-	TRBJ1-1	TGTGCCAGCAGCCGGGACGAAGGGATGAACACTGAAGCTTTCTTT	CASSRDEGMNTEAFF
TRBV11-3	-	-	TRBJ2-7	TGTGCCAGCAGCTTAGTCTCCTACGAGCAGTACTTC	CASSLVSYEQYF
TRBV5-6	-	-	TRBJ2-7	TGTGCCAGCAGCATCCGGGACCTCTACGAGCAGTACTTC	CASSIRDLYEQYF
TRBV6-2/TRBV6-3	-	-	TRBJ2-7	TGTGCCAGCAGTTACCTTGCCTACGAGCAGTACTTC	CASSYLAYEQYF
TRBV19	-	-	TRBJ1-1	TGTGCCAGTAGTATAGAAGAGGGGTCGCACACTGAAGCTTTCTTT	CASSIEEGSHTEAFF
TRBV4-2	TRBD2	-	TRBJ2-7	TGTGCCAGCAGCCAGGGACTAGCGGGGAACTACGAGCAGTACTTC	CASSQGLAGNYEQYF
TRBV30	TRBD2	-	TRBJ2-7	TGTGCCTGGACAGGAGCGGGAGATCCCTACGAGCAGTACTTC	CAWTGAGDPYEQYF
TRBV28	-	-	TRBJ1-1	TGTGCCAGCCCCCCTCCGGGGAGTCAGCGTACTGAAGCTTTCTTT	CASPPPGSQRTEAFF
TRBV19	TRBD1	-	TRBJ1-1	TGTGCCAGTAGTAAAGGAGCAGGGGGCTACACTGAAGCTTTCTTT	CASSKGAGGYTEAFF
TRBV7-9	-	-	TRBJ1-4	TGTGCCAGCAGCCCGCCTTTAACCGAAAAACTGTTTTTT	CASSPPLTEKLFF
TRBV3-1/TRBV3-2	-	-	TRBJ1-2	TGTGCCAGCAGCCAACACCGGGGTGGTTGGGGCTACACCTTC	CASSQHRGGWGYTF
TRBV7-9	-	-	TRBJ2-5	TGTGCCAGCAGCTTAGAGACTACGGAGACCCAGTACTTC	CASSLETTETQYF
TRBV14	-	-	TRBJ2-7	TGTGCCAGCAGCCAGATCCGGGCCTTCTACGACGAGCAGTACTTC	CASSQIRAFYDEQYF
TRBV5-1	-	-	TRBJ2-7	TGCGCCAGCAGCTTGGAAGGCTACGAGCAGTACTTC	CASSLEGYEQYF
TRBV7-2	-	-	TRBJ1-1	TGTGCCAGCAGCTTAGGGGGGGCGCGGGTTGCTTTCTTT	CASSLGGARVAFF
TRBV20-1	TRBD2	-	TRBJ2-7	TGCAGTGCTAGTCCGGGCGGGAGTGGCTCCTACGAGCAGTACTTC	CSASPGGSGSYEQYF
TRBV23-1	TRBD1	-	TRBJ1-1	TGCGCCAGCAGTTCAGACAGGGTTAACACTGAAGCTTTCTTT	CASSSDRVNTEAFF
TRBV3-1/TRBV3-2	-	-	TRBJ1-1	TGTGCCAGCAGTCTCTCGGGACGGGGGAACACTGAAGCTTTCTTT	CASSLSGRGNTEAFF
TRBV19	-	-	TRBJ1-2	TGTGCCAGTAGTATAAAGGGGCGGTCTGGCTACACCTTC	CASSIKGRSGYTF
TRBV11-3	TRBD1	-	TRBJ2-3	TGTGCCAGCAGCCCAGGGACAGGGGAGGCAGATACGCAGTATTTT	CASSPGTGEADTQYF
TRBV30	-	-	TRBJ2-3	TGTGCCTGGATGAACACAGATACGCAGTATTTT	CAWMNTDTQYF
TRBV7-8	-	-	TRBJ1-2	TGTGCCAGCAGCCGGGCCGCGAGAGGCTACACCTTC	CASSRAARGYTF
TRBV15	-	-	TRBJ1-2	TGTGCCACCAGGGGCAGGGTACATGGCTACACCTTC	CATRGRVHGYTF
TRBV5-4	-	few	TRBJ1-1	TGTGCCAGCAGCTTGGAAGATAATGAAGCTTTCTTT	CASSLEDNEAFF
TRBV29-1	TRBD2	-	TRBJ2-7	TGCAGCGTTGAACCGAGCGGGAGCGGCTACGAGCAGTACTTC	CSVEPSGSGYEQYF
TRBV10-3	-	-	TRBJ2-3	TGTGCCATCAGTGAAAAGGCAGATACGCAGTATTTT	CAISEKADTQYF
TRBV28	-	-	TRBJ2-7	TGTGCCAGCAGTTTGGCCAGCTCCTACGAGCAGTACTTC	CASSLASSYEQYF
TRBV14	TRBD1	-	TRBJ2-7	TGTGCCAGCAGCCAAGATCTCTCGGGCAGGGGGACCTACGAGCAGTACTTC	CASSQDLSGRGTYEQYF
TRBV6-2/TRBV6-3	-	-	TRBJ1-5	TGTGCCAGCAGTTACGGGATTTCCAATCAGCCCCAGCATTTT	CASSYGISNQPQHF
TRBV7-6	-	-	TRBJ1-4	TGTGCCAGCAGCCTCAGTGGGACGGAGAATGAAAAACTGTTTTTT	CASSLSGTENEKLFF
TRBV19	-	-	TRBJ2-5	TGTGCCAGTAGTCGGACTCCTATAAGGACCCAGTACTTC	CASSRTPIRTQYF
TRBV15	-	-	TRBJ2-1	TGTGCCACCAGCGATCACCTGACTCGCGCCTACAATGAGCAGTTCTTC	CATSDHLTRAYNEQFF
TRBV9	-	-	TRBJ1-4	TGTGCCAGCAGCGCTCGGGGGTCAACTAATGAAAAACTGTTTTTT	CASSARGSTNEKLFF
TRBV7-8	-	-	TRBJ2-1	TGTGCCAGCAGCTTAGGACCGGGGTCCTACAATGAGCAGTTCTTC	CASSLGPGSYNEQFF
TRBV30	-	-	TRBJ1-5	TGTGCCGCTAACCCCGGACTTGATCAGCCCCAGCATTTT	CAANPGLDQPQHF
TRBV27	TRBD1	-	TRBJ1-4	TGTGCCAGCAGCTACCGGACAGGGATAGGGCCGGTTGAAAAACTGTTTTTT	CASSYRTGIGPVEKLFF
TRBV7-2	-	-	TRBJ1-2	TGTGCCAGCAGCTTAGTCGATGCAGGGGCCGGCTACACCTTC	CASSLVDAGAGYTF
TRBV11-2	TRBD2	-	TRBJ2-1	TGTGCCAGCAGCGCCAGACTAGCCGATGAGCAGTTCTTC	CASSARLADEQFF
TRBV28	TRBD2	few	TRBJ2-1	TGTGCCAGCAGCCTTGCCTCCGGGACTAGCGGGATTTCCTACAATGAGCAGTTCTTC	CASSLASGTSGISYNEQFF
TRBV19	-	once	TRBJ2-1	TGTGCCAGTAGTATACAGTTCTACAATGAGCAGTTCTTC	CASSIQFYNEQFF
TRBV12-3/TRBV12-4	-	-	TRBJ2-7	TGTGCCAGCAGCCTCTACGAGCAGTACTTC	CASSLYEQYF
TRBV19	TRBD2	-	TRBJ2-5	TGTGCCAGTAGTAAGCGGGGCTCGGGGGAGACCCAGTACTTC	CASSKRGSGETQYF
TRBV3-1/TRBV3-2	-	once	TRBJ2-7	TGTGCCAGCAGGGTTAGGCCGGGAAGCTCCTACGAGCAGTACTTC	CASRVRPGSSYEQYF
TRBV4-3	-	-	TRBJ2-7	TGCGCCAGCAGCCTTACAAGGGACACCCCCTACGAGCAGTACTTC	CASSLTRDTPYEQYF